Following are 6 T cell receptor beta chains from one sample sequenced in a study of blood T cells in healthy people across ages. A sample-barcoded 5' primer and a J-beta primer mix were used in a second PCR of about 7 to 12 cycles. Each CDR3 protein gets one entry after TCRdb re-called the 5' RACE reads with MiXCR. The sample carries under 1,000,000 distinct CDR3 sequences, 30% to 45% recorded once. Input material: blood. The receptors here all came from a man in his late teens or twenties in good health.

The gene calls are TRBV12-3 or TRBV12-4 and TRBJ1-5, with D possibly being TRBD1 (5 bases). CDR3 length: 14 amino acids. V lost 7 bases, J lost 6 bases, and 16 bases lay in between. CDR3 sequence: CASTLRGVRQPQHF. Written as DNA, the CDR3 is TGTGCCAGCACCTTGAGAGGGGTTCGTCAGCCCCAGCATTTT.

This chain links TRBV29-1 with TRBJ2-1, with TRBD2 matching 10 bases. Germline V CDR1 and CDR2: SQVTM, ANQGSEA. V shed 6 bases and J 2 bases; nucleotides not matched to a gene: 16. This CDR3 region has 18 residues. The CDR3 coding sequence is TGCAGCGTCCAGAGAGGGGTAGCGGGGGGCAGCCCCTACAATGAGCAGTTCTTC. This gives the protein CSVQRGVAGGSPYNEQFF.

The chain couples TRBV5-6 to TRBJ1-6; D uncertain. The CDR3 is made up of 17 amino acids. Germline values: CDR1 SGHDT, CDR2 YYEEEE. Trimming stripped 6 bases from V and 4 bases from J, with 20 bases between. The CDR3 coding sequence is TGTGCCAGCACCCCATGGGATATGGCGGTGTATAATTCACCCCTCCACTTT. Amino acid sequence: CASTPWDMAVYNSPLHF.

The chain recombines TRBV10-3 with TRBJ2-1; TRBD1 or TRBD2 may be the D gene (6 bases each). Germline CDR1 is ENHRY and CDR2 is SYGVKD. Trimming took 6 bases from V and 6 from J, leaving 21 bases between them. This CDR3 contains 16 residues. This CDR3 reads CAIRGGSGMGGNEQFF. The CDR3 DNA reads TGTGCCATCAGAGGGGGATCCGGGATGGGGGGCAATGAGCAGTTCTTC.

The chain combines TRBV2 with TRBJ2-7, with D perhaps matching TRBD1 or TRBD2 (5 bases each). Germline CDR1 reads SNHLY; CDR2 reads FYNNEI. This CDR3 spans 14 amino acids. V lost 6 bases and J lost 3, with 15 bases in between. The CDR3 coding sequence is TGTGCCAGCAGGGGAACGGGACGGAGCTACGAGCAGTACTTC. Its translation: CASRGTGRSYEQYF.

This clonotype has a handful of counts. The J gene is TRBJ2-7, the V gene TRBV4-1, with D perhaps TRBD2 (6 bases). The CDR3 consists of 15 residues. Germline values: CDR1 MGHRA, CDR2 YSYEKL. The germline V and J ends were trimmed by 0 bases and 6 bases, with 15 bases remaining between them. In nucleotides, the CDR3 is TGCGCCAGCAGCCAAGACAGCCGGGGGATGGGCGAGCAGTACTTC. Protein sequence: CASSQDSRGMGEQYF.